This is a list of T cell receptor beta chains from one sample in a study of human T cells and chemical hapten exposure. TCRdb called the RACE reads again in MiXCR, with one record for every CDR3 protein. The repertoire consists of roughly 140,000 distinct CDR3 sequences, with about 10% occurring once and the leading ten covering 1.4%. This sample comprised whole blood, obtained in connection with sensitization to the hapten diphenylcyclopropenone (DPC). These receptors all stem from a woman aged 50 to 60 with alopecia areata. Some clones in this sample may be carry-over from other donors' samples. CDR3s include the opening cysteine and the closing phenylalanine or tryptophan. The order of the fields is D gene, clone size, J gene, V gene, CDR3 DNA, CDR3 protein. A D gene is named only where the DNA matches it firmly. Size tells how often a clone was seen (once, few, many) or the class of an expanded clone, and some rows leave it out.

TRBD1,few,TRBJ1-1,TRBV20-1,TGCAGTGCTAGAAAGGGACAGGGAGGAACTGAAGCTTTCTTT,CSARKGQGGTEAFF
TRBD1,.,TRBJ2-1,TRBV11-2,TGTGCCAGCAGCCGCCGGGACAGTAGTAATGAGCAGTTCTTC,CASSRRDSSNEQFF
.,few,TRBJ2-3,TRBV19,TGTGCCAGTAGGACCCGGGGAGGTCCCACAGATACGCAGTATTTT,CASRTRGGPTDTQYF
TRBD1,few,TRBJ2-2,TRBV2,TGTGCCACAACCGGGACAGGGAACACCGGGGAGCTGTTTTTT,CATTGTGNTGELFF
.,once,TRBJ2-5,TRBV3-1,TGTGCCAGCACCCGGGCCATCGGGGAAGAGACCCAGTACTTC,CASTRAIGEETQYF
.,many,TRBJ2-7,TRBV18,TGTGCCAGCTCACCCAGGGGGGGGGACTACGAGCAGTACTTC,CASSPRGGDYEQYF
.,few,TRBJ2-1,TRBV12-3/TRBV12-4,TGTGCCAGCACTGCTAGCGCAAGGGTCAATGAGCAGTTCTTC,CASTASARVNEQFF
.,few,TRBJ2-2,TRBV5-1,TGCGCCAGCAGCCCAGGGTTAGGCTACACCGGGGAGCTGTTTTTT,CASSPGLGYTGELFF
TRBD1,.,TRBJ1-5,TRBV20-1,TGCAGTGCTAGGATACAGGGGGCCTACAATCAGCCCCAGCATTTT,CSARIQGAYNQPQHF
TRBD2,few,TRBJ2-7,TRBV30,TGTGCCTGGATCATGTCGGGGGGCTCCTACGAGCAGTACTTC,CAWIMSGGSYEQYF
TRBD1,few,TRBJ2-1,TRBV29-1,TGCAGCGTTGACGAGACAGGGGAATGGGAGTTCTTC,CSVDETGEWEFF
TRBD1,many,TRBJ2-7,TRBV19,TGTGCCAGTAGCCCGACAGGGTCCTACGAGCAGTACTTC,CASSPTGSYEQYF
.,many,TRBJ2-2,TRBV20-1,TGCAGTGCTAGGTGGAACGGGCTGTTTTTT,CSARWNGLFF
TRBD1,many,TRBJ1-6,TRBV6-5,TGTGCCAGCAGCCCAACAGGGGGCGGATCACCCCTCCACTTT,CASSPTGGGSPLHF
.,few,TRBJ1-6,TRBV30,TGTGCCTGGAGGGGCCAGGGGAATAATTCACCCCTCCACTTT,CAWRGQGNNSPLHF
.,many,TRBJ1-6,TRBV7-6,TGTGCCAGCACCCAATCGACAGTTAATAATTCACCCCTCCACTTT,CASTQSTVNNSPLHF
.,.,TRBJ2-7,TRBV6-2/TRBV6-3,TGTGCCAGCAGTTACCGGTCCAGGGAAAATAACTACGAGCAGTACTTC,CASSYRSRENNYEQYF
.,.,TRBJ2-1,TRBV7-8,TGTGCCAGCAGCGTCATCAATGAGCAGTTCTTC,CASSVINEQFF
TRBD1,.,TRBJ1-2,TRBV5-5,TGTGCCAGCAGCCTAGGGACAGGGGGCACATATCGCTACACCTTC,CASSLGTGGTYRYTF
TRBD1,few,TRBJ1-5,TRBV4-2,TGTGCCAGCAGCCACCGACAGGGGGGGGTCCAGCCCCAGCATTTT,CASSHRQGGVQPQHF
TRBD1,.,TRBJ2-4,TRBV7-3,TGTGCCAGCAGCTCCACCGGGACAGGGGAGAAGTACTTC,CASSSTGTGEKYF
.,.,TRBJ2-7,TRBV27,TGTGCCAGCAGTTCAGCCCACGGACTGGTCTCCTACGAGCAGTACTTC,CASSSAHGLVSYEQYF
TRBD1,few,TRBJ1-1,TRBV14,TGTGCCAGCAGCCGGACACAGGGGCTGAACACTGAAGCTTTCTTT,CASSRTQGLNTEAFF
TRBD1,few,TRBJ2-2,TRBV29-1,TGCAGCTCCTACAGGGGTACCGGGGAGCTGTTTTTT,CSSYRGTGELFF
TRBD2,.,TRBJ2-1,TRBV5-5,TGTGCCAGCAGCTTGGAGGTGGGACTAGCTCGCAATGAGCAGTTCTTC,CASSLEVGLARNEQFF
.,few,TRBJ2-4,TRBV12-3/TRBV12-4,TGTGCCAGCAGTTCTAGCGTTTCCAGCAAAAACATTCAGTACTTC,CASSSSVSSKNIQYF
.,.,TRBJ1-3,TRBV6-6,TGTGCCAGCAGTTTAAACAGGGCCGGCTCTGGAAACACCATATATTTT,CASSLNRAGSGNTIYF
TRBD1,few,TRBJ2-3,TRBV7-2,TGTGCCAGCAGCTTAGGTTCTCCCTACAGGGGTCTAGTTACAGATACGCAGTATTTT,CASSLGSPYRGLVTDTQYF
TRBD1,.,TRBJ2-1,TRBV29-1,TGCAGCGGTGTTACAGGGGGCCAGTACAATGAGCAGTTCTTC,CSGVTGGQYNEQFF
.,.,TRBJ2-2,TRBV27,TGTGCCAGCAGTTTAAGAGGGTCTCGTAGGGGATTGAGCGGGGAGCTGTTTTTT,CASSLRGSRRGLSGELFF
.,few,TRBJ2-1,TRBV30,TGTGCCTGCCCTAAGGCCTACAATGAGCAGTTCTTC,CACPKAYNEQFF
.,.,TRBJ1-2,TRBV20-1,TGCAGTGCTAGGGGGGCGTCCTATGGCTACACCTTC,CSARGASYGYTF
.,few,TRBJ2-7,TRBV10-2,TGCGCCAGCAGCATGACCCACTACGAGCAGTACTTC,CASSMTHYEQYF
.,few,TRBJ2-3,TRBV5-4,TGTGCCAGCAGCTTTGAGGGGTTTGGAGATACGCAGTATTTT,CASSFEGFGDTQYF
.,few,TRBJ1-2,TRBV5-1,TGCGCCAGCAGCGGCCGGTTGAGCCACCGGGACTATGGCTACACCTTC,CASSGRLSHRDYGYTF
.,.,TRBJ2-3,TRBV12-3/TRBV12-4,TGTGCCAGCAGTTCGGGGATCACAGATACGCAGTATTTT,CASSSGITDTQYF
.,.,TRBJ2-1,TRBV24-1,TGTGCCACCAGTTTGGGAAGAGGTGAGCAGTTCTTC,CATSLGRGEQFF
TRBD2,few,TRBJ2-1,TRBV27,TGTGCCAGCAGGCTTAGCGGGAGCTCCTACAATGAGCAGTTCTTC,CASRLSGSSYNEQFF
TRBD1,.,TRBJ1-4,TRBV29-1,TGCAGCGTCGCTAAAAGACAGGGGGCCCTTGAAAAACTGTTTTTT,CSVAKRQGALEKLFF
.,many,TRBJ1-1,TRBV3-1,TGTGCCAGCAGCCAAGCGGGAACTGAAGCTTTCTTT,CASSQAGTEAFF
.,.,TRBJ2-1,TRBV5-6,TGTGCCAGCAGCTTAGTAGGGTGGAGCGGGTTCTCCTACAATGAGCAGTTCTTC,CASSLVGWSGFSYNEQFF
.,.,TRBJ1-2,TRBV9,TGTGCCAGCAGCGTAGAAAGCCCGCTCTATGGCTACACCTTC,CASSVESPLYGYTF
.,.,TRBJ1-1,TRBV5-1,TGCGCCAGCAGCACCCCGTCCACTGAAGCTTTCTTT,CASSTPSTEAFF
.,few,TRBJ1-1,TRBV7-8,TGTGCCAGCAGCTCGCACAGCATGAACACTGAAGCTTTCTTT,CASSSHSMNTEAFF
.,many,TRBJ2-1,TRBV9,TGTGCCAGCAGCGCCCTTACCGGGACCCTCGGGGATGAGCAGTTCTTC,CASSALTGTLGDEQFF
TRBD2,many,TRBJ2-5,TRBV20-1,TGCAGTGCTAGAGATCGAGGACTAGCGGGAGGGCGAAAAGAGACCCAGTACTTC,CSARDRGLAGGRKETQYF
TRBD2,.,TRBJ2-7,TRBV27,TGTGCCAGCAGTCTGGGGGCTAGCGGGAGTATACGCGAGCAGTACTTC,CASSLGASGSIREQYF